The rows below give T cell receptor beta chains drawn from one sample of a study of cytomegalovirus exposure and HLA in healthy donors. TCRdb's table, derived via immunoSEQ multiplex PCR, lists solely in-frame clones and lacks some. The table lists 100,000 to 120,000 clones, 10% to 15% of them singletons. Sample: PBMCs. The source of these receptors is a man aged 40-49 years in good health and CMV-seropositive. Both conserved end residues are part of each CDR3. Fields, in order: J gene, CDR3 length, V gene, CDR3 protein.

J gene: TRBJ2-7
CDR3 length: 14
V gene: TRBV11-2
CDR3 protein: CASSFDRAGYEQYF

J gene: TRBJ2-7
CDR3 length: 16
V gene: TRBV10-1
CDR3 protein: CASSYFRDRGLGEQYF

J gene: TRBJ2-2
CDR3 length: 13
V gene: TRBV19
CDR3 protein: CASSIAPGWGLFF

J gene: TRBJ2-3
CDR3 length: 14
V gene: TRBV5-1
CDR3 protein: CASSYGRLTDTQYF

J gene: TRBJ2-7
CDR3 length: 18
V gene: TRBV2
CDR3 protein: CASSGRGRQGLTTYEQYF

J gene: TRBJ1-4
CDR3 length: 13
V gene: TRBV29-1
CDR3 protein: CSASETLGEKLFF

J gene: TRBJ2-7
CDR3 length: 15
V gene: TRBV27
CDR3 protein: CASSLFGSGSYEQYF

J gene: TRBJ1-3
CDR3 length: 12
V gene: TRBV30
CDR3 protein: CAWSLSGNTIYF

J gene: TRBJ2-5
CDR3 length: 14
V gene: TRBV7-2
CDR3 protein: CASSLVPEQETQYF

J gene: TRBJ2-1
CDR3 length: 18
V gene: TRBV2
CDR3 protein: CASSEALPQRTLNNEQFF

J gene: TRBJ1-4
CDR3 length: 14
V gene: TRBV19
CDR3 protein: CASSWGGRDEKLFF

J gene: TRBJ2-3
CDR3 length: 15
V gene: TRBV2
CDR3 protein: CASSLAGGQTDTQYF

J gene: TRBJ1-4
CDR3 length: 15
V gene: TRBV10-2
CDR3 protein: CASSESRGWGEKLFF

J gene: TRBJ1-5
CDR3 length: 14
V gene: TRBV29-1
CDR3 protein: CSVERRGTNQPQHF

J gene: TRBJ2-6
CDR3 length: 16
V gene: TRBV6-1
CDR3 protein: CASSKDSSSGANVLTF

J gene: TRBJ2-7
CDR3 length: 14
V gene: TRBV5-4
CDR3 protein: CASSGGPVGYEQYF

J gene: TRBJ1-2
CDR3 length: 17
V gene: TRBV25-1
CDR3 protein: CASSGYAGGNPYYGYTF

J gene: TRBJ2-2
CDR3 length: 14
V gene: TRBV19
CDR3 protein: CASTGLLNTGELFF

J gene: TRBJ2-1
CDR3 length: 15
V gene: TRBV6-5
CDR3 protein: CASSYTSAIYNEQFF

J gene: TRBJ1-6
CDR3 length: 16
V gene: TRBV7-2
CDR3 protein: CASSPQTRGHNSPLHF

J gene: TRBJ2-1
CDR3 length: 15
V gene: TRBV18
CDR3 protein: CASSLGLAGYNEQFF

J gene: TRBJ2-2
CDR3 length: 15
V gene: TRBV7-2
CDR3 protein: CASSYLPWQVGELFF

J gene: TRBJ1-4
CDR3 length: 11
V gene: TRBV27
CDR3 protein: CASSQGGKLFF

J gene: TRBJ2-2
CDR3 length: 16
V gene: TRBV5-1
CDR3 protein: CASSFSWEENTGELFF

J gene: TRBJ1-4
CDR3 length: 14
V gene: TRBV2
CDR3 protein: CASRPVATNEKLFF

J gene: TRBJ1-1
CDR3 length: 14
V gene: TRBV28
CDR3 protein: CASRPGQPNTEAFF

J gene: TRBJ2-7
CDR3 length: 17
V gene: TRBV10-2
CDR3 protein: CASIPDEGTGKTYEQYF

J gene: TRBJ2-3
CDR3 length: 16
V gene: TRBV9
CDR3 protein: CASSSFLGLGGDTQYF

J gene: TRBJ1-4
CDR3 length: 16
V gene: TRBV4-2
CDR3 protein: CASSQDGQGSGEKLFF

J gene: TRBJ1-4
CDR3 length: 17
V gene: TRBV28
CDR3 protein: CASSFTYTGPTNEKLFF

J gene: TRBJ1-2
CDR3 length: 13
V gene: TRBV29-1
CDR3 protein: CSVDTPVEFGYTF

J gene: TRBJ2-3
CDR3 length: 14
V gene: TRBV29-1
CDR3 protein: CSVGLAGAPDTQYF

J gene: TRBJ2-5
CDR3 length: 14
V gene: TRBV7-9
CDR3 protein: CASSLGQGQETQYF

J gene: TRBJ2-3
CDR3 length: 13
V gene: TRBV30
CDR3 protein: CAWARRQSDTQYF

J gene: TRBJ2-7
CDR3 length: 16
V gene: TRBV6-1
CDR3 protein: CASSEARGAKTYEQYF

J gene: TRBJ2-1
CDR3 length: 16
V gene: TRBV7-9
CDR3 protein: CASSPRGGSAYNEQFF

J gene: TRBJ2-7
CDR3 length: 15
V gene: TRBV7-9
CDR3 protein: CASSLGTSISYEQYF

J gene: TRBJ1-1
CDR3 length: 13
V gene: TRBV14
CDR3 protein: CASSQDSDREAFF

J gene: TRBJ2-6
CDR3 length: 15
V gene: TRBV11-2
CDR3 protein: CASSLGGGRANVLTF

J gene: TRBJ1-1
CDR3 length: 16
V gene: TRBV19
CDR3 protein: CASRVGGLSPNTEAFF

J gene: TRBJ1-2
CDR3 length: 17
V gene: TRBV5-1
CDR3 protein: CASSMVRDRGSNYGYTF

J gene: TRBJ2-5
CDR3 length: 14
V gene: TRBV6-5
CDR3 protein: CASSYSKPGETQYF

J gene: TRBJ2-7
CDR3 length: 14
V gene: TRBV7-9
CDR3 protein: CASSFGGSSYEQYF

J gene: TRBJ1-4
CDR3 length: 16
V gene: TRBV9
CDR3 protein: CASSGSGQGPDEKLFF

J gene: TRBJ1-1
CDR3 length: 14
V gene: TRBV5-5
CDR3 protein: CASSMTVTNTEAFF

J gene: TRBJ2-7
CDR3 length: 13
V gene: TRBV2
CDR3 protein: CASSVPGQYEQYF